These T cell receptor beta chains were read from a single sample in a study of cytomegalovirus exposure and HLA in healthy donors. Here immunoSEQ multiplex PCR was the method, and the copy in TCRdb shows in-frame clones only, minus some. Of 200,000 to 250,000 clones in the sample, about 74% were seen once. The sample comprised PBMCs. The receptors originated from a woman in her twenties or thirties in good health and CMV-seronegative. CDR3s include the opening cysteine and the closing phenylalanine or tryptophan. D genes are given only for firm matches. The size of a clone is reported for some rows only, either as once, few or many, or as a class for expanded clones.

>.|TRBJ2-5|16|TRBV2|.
CASSEARQPSGETQYF
TGTGCCAGCAGTGAAGCCCGTCAGCCTTCGGGGGAGACCCAGTACTTC
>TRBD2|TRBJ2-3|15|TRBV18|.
CASSPGTSVPDTQYF
TGTGCCAGCTCACCTGGGACTAGCGTTCCAGATACGCAGTATTTT
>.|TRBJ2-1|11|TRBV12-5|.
CASGLINEQFF
TGTGCTAGTGGACTAATAAATGAGCAGTTCTTC
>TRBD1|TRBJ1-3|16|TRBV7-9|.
CASSPDRGVSGNTIYF
TGTGCCAGCAGCCCGGACAGGGGCGTCTCTGGAAACACCATATATTTT
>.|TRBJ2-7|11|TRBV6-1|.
CASSEALEQYF
TGTGCCAGCAGTGAAGCCCTCGAGCAGTACTTC
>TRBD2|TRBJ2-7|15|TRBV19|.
CASSVELAGSYEQYF
TGTGCCAGTAGTGTCGAACTAGCGGGGTCCTACGAGCAGTACTTC
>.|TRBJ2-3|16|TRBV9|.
CASSGQGSTRTDTQYF
TGTGCCAGCAGCGGTCAGGGGTCTACCCGCACAGATACGCAGTATTTT
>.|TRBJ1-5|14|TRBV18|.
CASRRGESNQPQHF
TGTGCCAGTCGCAGGGGTGAGAGCAATCAGCCCCAGCATTTT
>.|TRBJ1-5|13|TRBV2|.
CASTGDSNQPQHF
TGTGCCAGCACAGGGGATAGCAATCAGCCCCAGCATTTT
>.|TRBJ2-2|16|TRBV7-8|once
CASSPSDRAPTGELFF
TGTGCCAGCAGTCCCTCGGACAGAGCACCCACCGGGGAGCTGTTTTTT
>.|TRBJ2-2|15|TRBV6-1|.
CASSEPVSGTGELFF
TGTGCCAGCAGTGAACCAGTATCTGGCACCGGGGAGCTGTTTTTT
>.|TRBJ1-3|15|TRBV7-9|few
CASSLVGSSGNTIYF
TGTGCCAGCAGCTTAGTAGGGAGCTCTGGAAACACCATATATTTT
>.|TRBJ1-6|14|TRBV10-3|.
CAIRSGGVESPLHF
TGTGCCATCAGGTCGGGAGGGGTGGAATCACCCCTCCACTTT
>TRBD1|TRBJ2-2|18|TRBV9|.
CASSAPHRDRADTGELFF
TGTGCCAGCAGCGCCCCTCACCGGGACAGGGCGGACACCGGGGAGCTGTTTTTT
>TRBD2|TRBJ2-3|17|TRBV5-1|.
CASRPLAGGPSTDTQYF
TGCGCCAGCAGGCCGCTAGCGGGAGGGCCCAGCACAGATACGCAGTATTTT
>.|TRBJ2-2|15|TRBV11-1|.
CASSPDRFYTGELFF
TGTGCCAGCAGCCCAGACAGATTTTACACCGGGGAGCTGTTTTTT
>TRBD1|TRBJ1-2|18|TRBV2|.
CASSELRDRERKGYGYTF
TGTGCCAGCAGTGAGCTCCGGGACAGGGAACGAAAGGGCTATGGCTACACCTTC